This T cell receptor (beta chain) was recovered during a study of blood T cell repertoires in COVID-19. Turning to the study itself: Nucleic acid was either cDNA or gDNA, and it came from T cells, B-cell-depleted T cells, or PBMCs.

The CDR3 contains 14 residues. V was pared by 8 bases and J by 1 base, with 14 bases between. Germline V gene data show CDR1 as MDHEN and CDR2 as SYDVKM. Using immunoSEQ multiplex PCR, the repertoire was profiled, and TCRdb retains in-frame clones only, with some absent. The sample carries some 390,000 clones, under 90% recorded once. A single count supports this clone. The participants were between roughly 18 and 89 years old and came from under 25 US areas. Before being deemed recovered, Cohort 3 donors had two negative PCRs, clearance, or symptom resolution. The chain has TRBV28 and TRBJ1-1; D perhaps matches TRBD1 (5 bases). The sequenced sample consisted of PBMCs or T cells enriched from blood (not recorded which). This clonotype was sampled from a woman aged 25 to 39 who had recovered from COVID-19. The CDR3 protein is CASEPQAANTEAFF. In DNA, the CDR3 is TGTGCCAGCGAGCCACAGGCCGCGAACACTGAAGCTTTCTTT.